The rows below give T cell receptor beta chains drawn from one sample of a study of blood T cells in healthy people across ages. TCRdb used MiXCR to reprocess the 5' RACE reads, holding one entry per CDR3 protein. The sample includes roughly 1.5 million distinct CDR3 sequences, 42% seen only once; the top ten take more than 4%. Sequences were obtained from blood. Every receptor here comes from a woman between 18 and 29 years old in good health. The CDR3 runs from the conserved cysteine through the conserved F or W. D genes are given only for firm matches. Some rows have no size entry. The others give once, few or many, or a class for an expanded clone.

j_call | d_call | clone_size | v_call | cdr3_nt | cdr3_aa
TRBJ1-5 | TRBD1 | once | TRBV3-1 | TGTGCCAGCAGCCACACAGGGGGCACTCAGCCCCAGCATTTT | CASSHTGGTQPQHF
TRBJ2-7 | TRBD2 | NA | TRBV7-9 | TGTGCCAGCAGCCCGACTAGCGGATATTACGGGCAGTACTTC | CASSPTSGYYGQYF
TRBJ1-1 | NA | NA | TRBV28 | TGTGCCAGCAGCTCTGACGGCGCCAAAGCTTTCTTT | CASSSDGAKAFF
TRBJ2-1 | TRBD2 | NA | TRBV9 | TGTGCCAGCAGCGGAGGGACTAGCGGGAGGACGCCCTACAATGAGCAGTTCTTC | CASSGGTSGRTPYNEQFF
TRBJ1-2 | NA | NA | TRBV12-3/TRBV12-4 | TGTGCCAGCAGTTCCAGATACGACTATGGCTACACCTTC | CASSSRYDYGYTF
TRBJ1-1 | TRBD1 | NA | TRBV20-1 | TGCAGTGCTAGAGATACGGGGCAGGGGGCTGTGGGTTTCTTT | CSARDTGQGAVGFF
TRBJ2-5 | TRBD2 | once | TRBV29-1 | TGCAGCGTTGAAGTAAGGACTAGCGGGAGCTATGAGCAGTACTTC | CSVEVRTSGSYEQYF
TRBJ1-1 | NA | once | TRBV30 | TGTGCCTGGAGTAGACAGCATGGCATGGCTTTCTTT | CAWSRQHGMAFF
TRBJ2-1 | NA | NA | TRBV29-1 | TGCAGCGTCCAGACGGCGTGGGGGCCCTACAATGAGCAGTTCTTC | CSVQTAWGPYNEQFF
TRBJ2-7 | TRBD2 | few | TRBV27 | TGTGCCAGCAGTTGGGGACTAGCGGGAGTCTCCTACGAGCAGTACTTC | CASSWGLAGVSYEQYF
TRBJ1-4 | NA | NA | TRBV12-3/TRBV12-4 | TGTGCCAGCAGTTTAGTAGACGACTCAAAACTGTTTTTT | CASSLVDDSKLFF
TRBJ1-2 | NA | NA | TRBV15 | TGTGCCACCAGCAGAGACAGGCTTGACTATGGCTACACCTTC | CATSRDRLDYGYTF
TRBJ2-7 | NA | once | TRBV5-1 | TGCGCCAGCAGCTTGGACAGGAGCGAAGGGGACGAGCAGTACTTC | CASSLDRSEGDEQYF
TRBJ2-1 | NA | few | TRBV7-2 | TGTGCCAGCAGCTTAACTGGACTCACGAATGAGCAGTTCTTC | CASSLTGLTNEQFF
TRBJ2-5 | NA | NA | TRBV20-1 | TGCAGTGCCTCCCACCGGGACTTGACGTACAATGAGCAGTACTTC | CSASHRDLTYNEQYF
TRBJ2-4 | TRBD2 | NA | TRBV20-1 | TGCAGTGCTAGCCGAGGACTAGCGGGGGTTTTGAACATTCAGTACTTC | CSASRGLAGVLNIQYF
TRBJ2-3 | TRBD2 | once | TRBV29-1 | TGCAGCGTTGTTACTAGCGCGGCAGGTACGCAGTATTTT | CSVVTSAAGTQYF
TRBJ2-5 | NA | NA | TRBV7-9 | TGTGCCAGCAGCCTTGTAGGGGGAGGTCAAGAGACCCAGTACTTC | CASSLVGGGQETQYF
TRBJ2-1 | TRBD2 | few | TRBV5-1 | TGCGCCAGCAGCCGAGGGGAGGGCTACAATGAGCAGTTCTTC | CASSRGEGYNEQFF
TRBJ2-3 | TRBD2 | NA | TRBV12-3/TRBV12-4 | TGTGCCAGCAGTTTAACGCATATTGGACTAGCGGGGAGCACAGATACGCAGTATTTT | CASSLTHIGLAGSTDTQYF
TRBJ1-2 | NA | few | TRBV4-1 | TGCGCCAGCAGCCCAGAACCGGGAGTCAACTATGGCTACACCTTC | CASSPEPGVNYGYTF
TRBJ2-3 | TRBD2 | NA | TRBV11-2 | TGTGCCAGCCTCGACGGGGGGGGCACAGATACGCAGTATTTT | CASLDGGGTDTQYF
TRBJ2-3 | NA | many | TRBV29-1 | TGCAGCGTACGACCGATTCGGCCCGCAGATACGCAGTATTTT | CSVRPIRPADTQYF